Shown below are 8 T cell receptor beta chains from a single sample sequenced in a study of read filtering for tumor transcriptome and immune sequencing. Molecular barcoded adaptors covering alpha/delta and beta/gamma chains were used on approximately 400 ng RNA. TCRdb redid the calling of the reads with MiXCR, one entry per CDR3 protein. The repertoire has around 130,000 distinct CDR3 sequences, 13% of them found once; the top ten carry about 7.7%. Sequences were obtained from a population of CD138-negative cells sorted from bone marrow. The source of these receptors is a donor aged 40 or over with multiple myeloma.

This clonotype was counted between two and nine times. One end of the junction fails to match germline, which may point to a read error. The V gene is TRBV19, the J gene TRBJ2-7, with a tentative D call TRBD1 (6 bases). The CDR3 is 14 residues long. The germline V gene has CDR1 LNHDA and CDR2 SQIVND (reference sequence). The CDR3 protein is CASRRQADSYAQYF. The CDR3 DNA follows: TGTGCCAGTAGGAGACAGGCGGATTCCTACGCGCAGTACTTC. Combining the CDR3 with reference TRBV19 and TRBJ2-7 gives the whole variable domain DGGITQSPKYLFRKEGQNVTLSCEQNLNHDAMYWYRQDPGQGLRLIYYSQIVNDFQKGDIAEGYSVSREKKESFPLTVTSAQKNPTAFYLCASRRQADSYAQYFGPGTRLTVT.

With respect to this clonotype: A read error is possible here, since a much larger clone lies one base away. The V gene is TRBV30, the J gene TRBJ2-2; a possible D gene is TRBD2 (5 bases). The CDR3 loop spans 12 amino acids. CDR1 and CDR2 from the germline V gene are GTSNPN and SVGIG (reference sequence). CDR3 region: CAWITVTGEQFF. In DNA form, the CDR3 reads TGTGCCTGGATCACGGTTACCGGGGAGCAGTTTTTT.

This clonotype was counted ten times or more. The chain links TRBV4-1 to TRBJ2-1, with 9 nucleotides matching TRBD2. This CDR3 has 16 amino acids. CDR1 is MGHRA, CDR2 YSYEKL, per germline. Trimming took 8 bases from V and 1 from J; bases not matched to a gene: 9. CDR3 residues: CASRTLSGGSYNEQFF. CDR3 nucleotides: TGCGCCAGCCGGACTCTTAGCGGGGGATCCTACAATGAGCAGTTCTTC.

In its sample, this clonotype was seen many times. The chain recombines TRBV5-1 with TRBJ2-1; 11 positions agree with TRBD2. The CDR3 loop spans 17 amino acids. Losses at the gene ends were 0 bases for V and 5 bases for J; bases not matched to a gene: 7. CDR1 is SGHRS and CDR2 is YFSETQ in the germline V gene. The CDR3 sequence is CASSLELAGAGDNEQFF. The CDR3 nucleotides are TGCGCCAGCAGCTTGGAACTAGCGGGAGCGGGGGACAATGAGCAGTTCTTC.

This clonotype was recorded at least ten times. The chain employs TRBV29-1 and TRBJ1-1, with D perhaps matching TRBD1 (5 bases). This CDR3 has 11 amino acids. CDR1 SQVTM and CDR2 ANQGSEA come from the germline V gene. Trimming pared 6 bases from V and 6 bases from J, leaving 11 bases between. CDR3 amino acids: CSVQGFPEAFF. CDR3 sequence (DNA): TGCAGCGTCCAGGGTTTTCCTGAAGCTTTCTTT. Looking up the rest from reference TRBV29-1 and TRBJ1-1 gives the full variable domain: SAVISQKPSRDICQRGTSLTIQCQVDSQVTMMFWYRQQPGQSLTLIATANQGSEATYESGFVIDKFPISRPNLTFSTLTVSNMSPEDSSIYLCSVQGFPEAFFGQGTRLTVV.

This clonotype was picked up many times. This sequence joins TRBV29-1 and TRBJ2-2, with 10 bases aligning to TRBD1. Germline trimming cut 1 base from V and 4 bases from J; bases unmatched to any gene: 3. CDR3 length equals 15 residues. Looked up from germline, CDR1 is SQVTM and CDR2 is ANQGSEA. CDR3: CSVEGQGASTGELFF. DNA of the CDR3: TGCAGCGTTGAAGGACAGGGGGCGAGCACCGGGGAGCTGTTTTTT.

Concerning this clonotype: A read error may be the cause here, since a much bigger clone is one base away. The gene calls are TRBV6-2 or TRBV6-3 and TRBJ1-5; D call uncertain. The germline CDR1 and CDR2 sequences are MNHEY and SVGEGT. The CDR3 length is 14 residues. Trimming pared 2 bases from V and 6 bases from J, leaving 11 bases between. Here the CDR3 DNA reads TGTGCCAGCAGTTACCGAGTCGTCACTCAGCCCCAGCATTTT. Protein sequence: CASSYRVVTQPQHF.

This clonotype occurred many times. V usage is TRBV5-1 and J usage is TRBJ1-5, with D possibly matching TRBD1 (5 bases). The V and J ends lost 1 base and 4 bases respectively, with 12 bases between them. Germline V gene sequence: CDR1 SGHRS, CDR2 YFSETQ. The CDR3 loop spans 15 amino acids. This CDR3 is CASSLRDGRNQPQHF. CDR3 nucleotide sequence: TGCGCCAGCAGCTTGCGGGACGGCAGGAATCAGCCCCAGCATTTT.